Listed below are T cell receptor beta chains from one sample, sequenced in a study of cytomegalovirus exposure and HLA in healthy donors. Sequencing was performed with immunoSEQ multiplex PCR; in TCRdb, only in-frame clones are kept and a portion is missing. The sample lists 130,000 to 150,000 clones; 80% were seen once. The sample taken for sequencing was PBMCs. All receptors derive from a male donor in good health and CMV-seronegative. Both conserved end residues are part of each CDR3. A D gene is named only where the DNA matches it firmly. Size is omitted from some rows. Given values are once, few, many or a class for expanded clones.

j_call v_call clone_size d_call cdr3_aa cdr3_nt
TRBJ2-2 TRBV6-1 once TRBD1 CASSDEDRGSSDTGELFF TGTGCCAGCAGTGATGAGGACAGGGGGTCTTCGGACACCGGGGAGCTGTTTTTT
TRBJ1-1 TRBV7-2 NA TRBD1 CASSLIGTGTSYTEAFF TGTGCCAGCAGCTTAATCGGGACAGGAACTTCTTACACTGAAGCTTTCTTT
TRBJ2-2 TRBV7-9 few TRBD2 CASSDRLAGDPGTGELFF TGTGCCAGCAGCGACAGACTAGCGGGGGACCCGGGCACCGGGGAGCTGTTTTTT
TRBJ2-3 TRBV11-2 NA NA CASSLRLGDTQYF TGTGCCAGCAGCTTACGACTTGGGGATACGCAGTATTTT
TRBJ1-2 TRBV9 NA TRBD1 CASSEGQGLSYGYTF TGTGCCAGCAGCGAGGGACAGGGACTCTCATATGGCTACACCTTC
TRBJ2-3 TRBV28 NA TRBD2 CASSLGLAGGITDTQYF TGTGCCAGCAGTTTGGGGCTAGCGGGGGGGATCACAGATACGCAGTATTTT
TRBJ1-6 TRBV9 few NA CASSGRVSYNSPLHF TGTGCCAGCAGCGGCAGGGTCTCCTATAATTCACCCCTCCACTTT
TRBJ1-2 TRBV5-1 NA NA CASSLDRRGYTF TGCGCCAGCAGCTTGGACAGGAGAGGCTACACCTTC
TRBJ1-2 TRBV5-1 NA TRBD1 CASSLRQGDYGYTF TGCGCCAGCAGCTTAAGACAGGGAGACTATGGCTACACCTTC
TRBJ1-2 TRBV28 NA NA CASNPDSFNYGYTF TGTGCCAGCAACCCCGACAGTTTCAACTATGGCTACACCTTC
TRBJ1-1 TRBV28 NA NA CASSAGAAGSTEAFF TGTGCCAGCAGTGCGGGGGCGGCAGGCTCAACTGAAGCTTTCTTT
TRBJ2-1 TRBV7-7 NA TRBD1 CASSIPGGEQFF TGTGCCAGCAGCATCCCAGGGGGCGAGCAGTTCTTC
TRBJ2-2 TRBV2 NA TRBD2 CATNWGGTGELFF TGTGCCACCAATTGGGGGGGCACCGGGGAGCTGTTTTTT
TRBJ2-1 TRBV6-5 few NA CASSYLNGGSYNEQFF TGTGCCAGCAGTTACCTAAACGGGGGATCCTACAATGAGCAGTTCTTC
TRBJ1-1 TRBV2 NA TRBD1 CASSLGQGARSPGEAFF TGTGCCAGCAGCCTCGGACAGGGGGCGAGGTCGCCTGGCGAAGCTTTCTTT
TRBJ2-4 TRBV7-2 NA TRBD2 CASSFTSGGASKNIQYF TGTGCCAGCAGCTTCACTAGCGGGGGGGCCTCCAAAAACATTCAGTACTTC
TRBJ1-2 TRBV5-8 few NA CASRQDAKAGYTF TGTGCCAGCAGACAGGACGCTAAGGCGGGCTACACCTTC
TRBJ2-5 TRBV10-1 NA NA CASSESDRRETQYF TGCGCCAGCAGTGAGAGCGACAGGAGAGAGACCCAGTACTTC
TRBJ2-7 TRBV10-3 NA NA CAISESRDNTRYEQYF TGTGCCATCAGTGAGTCAAGGGACAACACCCGCTACGAGCAGTACTTC
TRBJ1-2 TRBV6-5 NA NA CASSYSRTNYGYTF TGTGCCAGCAGTTACTCGAGGACTAACTATGGCTACACCTTC
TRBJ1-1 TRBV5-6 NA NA CASSTVGGTEAFF TGTGCCAGCAGCACCGTCGGGGGCACTGAAGCTTTCTTT
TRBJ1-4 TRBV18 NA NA CASSPGVATNEKLFF TGTGCCAGCTCACCCGGAGTTGCAACTAATGAAAAACTGTTTTTT
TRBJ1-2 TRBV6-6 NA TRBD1 CASSSGQNYGYTF TGTGCCAGCAGTTCGGGACAGAACTATGGCTACACCTTC
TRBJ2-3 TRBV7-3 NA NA CASSPERGTDTQYF TGTGCCAGCAGCCCAGAGAGGGGGACAGATACGCAGTATTTT
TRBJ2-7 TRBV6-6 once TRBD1 CASSSRDRDFHEQYF TGTGCCAGCAGTTCCCGGGACAGGGATTTTCACGAGCAGTACTTC
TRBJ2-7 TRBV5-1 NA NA CASSFGTSPQNEQYF TGCGCCAGCAGCTTTGGGACTTCCCCTCAAAACGAGCAGTACTTC